Presented here are 10 T cell receptor beta chains from one specimen sequenced in a study of post-analysis software for immune sequencing data. These receptors' antigens are unknown. Carried by the TCR beta cDNA libraries were unique molecular identifiers. TCRdb reprocessed the PCR reads with MiXCR, giving one entry per CDR3 protein. The sample records about 540,000 distinct CDR3 sequences, around 34% being singletons. Study-wide results and caveats: Four or five TRBV segments occurring more often in patients than controls included TRBV5-6, TRBV5-1 and TRBV20-1.

The sequenced sample was blood. Receptors were obtained from a girl aged 2-17 years with multiple sclerosis.

The gene calls are TRBV21-1 and TRBJ2-5. TRBV21-1 is assigned pseudogene status. CDR3 length: 14 residues. This chain's CDR3 is CASSKGRLQETQYF. The CDR3 DNA follows: TGTGCCAGCAGCAAAGGACGGCTCCAAGAGACCCAGTACTTC.

V is TRBV29-1 and J is TRBJ2-2; D gene unclear. Germline V gene data show CDR1 as SQVTM and CDR2 as ANQGSEA. This CDR3 is built from 11 residues. The V and J ends lost 5 bases and 2 bases respectively, with 3 bases between them. The CDR3, as DNA: TGCAGCGTTCGTAACACCGGGGAGCTGTTTTTT. As protein: CSVRNTGELFF.

This clonotype was observed a few times. This sequence joins TRBV28 and TRBJ2-6; D gene ambiguous. CDR1 and CDR2 from the germline V gene are MDHEN and SYDVKM. V dropped 2 bases and J dropped 0 bases, with 14 bases sitting between them. The CDR3 is 18 amino acids. CDR3 in DNA: TGTGCCAGCAGTTTAACCCTATCTGTCATCTCTGGGGCCAACGTCCTGACTTTC. Translated: CASSLTLSVISGANVLTF.

V and J are TRBV5-1 and TRBJ1-6, with D unclear. Trimming shortened V by 6 bases and J by 7 bases, and 11 bases separated the two germline ends. Looked up from germline, CDR1 is SGHRS and CDR2 is YFSETQ. This CDR3 has 13 residues. CDR3 nucleotides: TGCGCCAGCAATTCGGAGGGAAATTCACCCCTCCACTTT. This translates into CASNSEGNSPLHF.

The V gene is TRBV5-4, the J gene TRBJ2-1; 10 nucleotides match TRBD2. With V trimmed by 0 bases and J by 6 bases, 9 bases remained unmatched. In germline, CDR1 is SGHNT, CDR2 YYREEE (reference sequence). The CDR3 totals 17 residues. DNA of the CDR3: TGTGCCAGCAGCTTGGCCCGGATAGCGGGGGGCGGCAATGAGCAGTTCTTC. It yields the protein CASSLARIAGGGNEQFF.

J is TRBJ2-2 and V is TRBV7-2; D possibly uses TRBD1 or TRBD2 (6 bases each). Germline-derived CDR1 and CDR2 are SGHTA and FQGNSA. This CDR3 contains 16 residues. V was pared by 3 bases and J by 2 bases, with 13 bases between. The CDR3 DNA sequence: TGTGCCAGCAGCTTGATGAGGGGGGTCAACACCGGGGAGCTGTTTTTT. It is translated as CASSLMRGVNTGELFF. The variable domain in full, completed from reference TRBV7-2 and TRBJ2-2, reads GAGVSQSPSNKVTEKGKDVELRCDPISGHTALYWYRQSLGQGLEFLIYFQGNSAPDKSGLPSDRFSAERTGGSVSTLTIQRTQQEDSAVYLCASSLMRGVNTGELFFGEGSRLTVL.

This clonotype showed up just a few times. This chain links TRBV7-8 with TRBJ2-4; 7 nucleotides line up with TRBD1. The CDR3 loop spans 14 amino acids. Per germline, CDR1 SGHVS and CDR2 FQNEAQ. The V segment lost 4 bases and the J segment 6 bases; nucleotides outside the gene matches: 6. The CDR3 DNA is TGTGCCAGCAGCTCCCAAAACAGGGGAAACATTCAGTACTTC. Translation: CASSSQNRGNIQYF.

The chain recombines TRBV3-1 with TRBJ2-1, with unresolved D. V was trimmed by 1 base and J by 4 bases, leaving 11 bases between them. This CDR3 region has 15 residues. CDR1 and CDR2 (germline): LGHDT, YNNKEL (reference sequence). The CDR3, as DNA: TGTGCCAGCAGCCAAGGGCCAAATTCTTACAATGAGCAGTTCTTC. Translated: CASSQGPNSYNEQFF.

This clonotype was seen a handful of times. The chain links TRBV5-1 to TRBJ2-5; 7 bases agree with TRBD1. This CDR3 is 15 amino acids long. Germline CDR1 is SGHRS and CDR2 is YFSETQ. The J segment lost 2 bases and the V segment lost 0 bases, leaving 4 bases of the junction unmatched. In DNA, the CDR3 is TGCGCCAGCAGCTTGGAGGCAGGGGGTCAAGAGACCCAGTACTTC. Its protein product is CASSLEAGGQETQYF.

This clonotype has more than one count but fewer than ten. A read error may be the cause here, since a much bigger clone is one base away. The J gene is TRBJ2-5, the V gene TRBV29-1; no reliable D call. Trimming shortened V by 7 bases and J by 11 bases, and 23 bases separated the two germline ends. Germline values: CDR1 SQVTM, CDR2 ANQGSEA. The CDR3 consists of 13 residues. The CDR3 DNA reads TGCAGCGCTAGGTTTCCCGCGAGTCCAGAGCAGTACTTC. It is translated as CSARFPASPEQYF.